The 5 T cell receptor beta chains given below trace back to one sample, sequenced in a study of Graves' ophthalmopathy and Graves' hyperthyroidism. From RNA, the CDR3 regions of TCR beta chains were amplified and sequenced. The library came from an HTBI-primed first-round RT-PCR and a second-round multiplex PCR. TCRdb recomputed calls from the multiplex PCR reads with MiXCR, one row per CDR3 protein. The data show about 170,000 distinct CDR3 sequences, 37% seen once. Sequenced input: peripheral blood. These receptors all come from a woman in her thirties or forties with Graves' ophthalmopathy.

This chain links TRBV30 with TRBJ2-1, with TRBD2 matching over 7 bases. In germline, CDR1 is GTSNPN, CDR2 SVGIG (reference sequence). V lost 2 bases and J lost 8; bases outside the gene matches: 9. The CDR3 is 14 residues long. Here the CDR3 reads CAWSRGGGRDEQFF. The DNA for the CDR3 is TGTGCCTGGAGTCGAGGCGGGGGTAGGGATGAGCAGTTCTTC.

The chain recombines TRBV12-3 or TRBV12-4 with TRBJ2-5; 16 bases agree with TRBD2. The CDR3 is made up of 18 amino acids. The V gene end was trimmed by 7 bases and the J gene end by 0 bases; junction bases not matched to a gene: 8. CDR3 in DNA: TGTGCCAGCACCTGGGGACTAGCGGGAGGGAGGTACCAAGAGACCCAGTACTTC. The encoded protein is CASTWGLAGGRYQETQYF.

This clonotype was seen once. The chain joins TRBV19 to TRBJ1-1, with D perhaps TRBD1 (5 bases). V lost 7 bases, J lost 2 bases, and 11 bases lay in between. Germline CDR1 and CDR2: LNHDA and SQIVND (reference sequence). The CDR3 runs to 13 residues. CDR3 in amino acids: CASITDSNTEAFF. The CDR3 nucleotides are TGTGCCAGTATCACCGACAGTAACACTGAAGCTTTCTTT.

V gene TRBV5-1 combines with J gene TRBJ2-7; D is ambiguous. The V end lost 0 bases, the J end lost 2 bases, and 9 bases lay between the germline ends. The CDR3 is 14 residues long. Germline CDR1 is SGHRS and CDR2 is YFSETQ. The CDR3 nucleotides read TGCGCCAGCAGCTTGGATGGTGAGACCTACGAGCAGTACTTC. Translated, it gives CASSLDGETYEQYF.

This clonotype was found a few times. The genes are TRBV7-2 and TRBJ2-7, with 8 bases that match TRBD2. Trimming took 5 bases from V and 4 from J; bases not matched to a gene: 10. This CDR3 has 15 residues. Germline assignment: CDR1 SGHTA and CDR2 FQGNSA. This CDR3 reads CASSPKGGRTYEQYF. In DNA, the CDR3 is TGTGCCAGCAGCCCGAAGGGCGGGAGGACTTACGAGCAGTACTTC.